Shown below are 32 T cell receptor beta chains from a single sample sequenced in a study of T cells in localized non-small cell lung cancer. Clones were sequenced by immunoSEQ multiplex PCR, and TCRdb holds only the in-frame ones, with some missing. The table lists 1,200 to 1,500 clones, 20% to 25% of them singletons. Material: lung tumor tissue, obtained before any cancer treatment. All receptors come from a male donor aged 60 or older with stage I squamous cell lung carcinoma.

This clone has more than one count but fewer than ten. The J gene is TRBJ2-5, the V gene TRBV11-3, with TRBD1 as a possible D gene (6 bases). The CDR3 runs to 15 residues. The V and J ends lost 5 bases and 5 bases respectively, with 18 bases between them. In germline, CDR1 is SGHNT, CDR2 YENEEA. This CDR3 reads CASSLLQGIVETQYF. The CDR3 nucleotides read TGTGCCAGCAGCCTTCTCCAGGGGATAGTGGAGACCCAGTACTTC.

The sample holds a few counts of this clone. The rearrangement joins TRBV12-5 to TRBJ1-3; D is unresolved. V was shortened by 2 bases and J by 8 bases, with 10 bases between the two germline ends. Germline V gives CDR1 LGHNT, CDR2 FRNRAP. The CDR3 spans 13 residues. The CDR3 DNA follows: TGTGCTAGTGGTTTGACATCTACCTACACCATATATTTT. Translation: CASGLTSTYTIYF.

The rearrangement joins TRBV29-1 to TRBJ2-7; TRBD1 might be the D (6 bases). The V end was cut by 5 bases, the J end by 1 base, with 12 bases between. Germline values: CDR1 SQVTM, CDR2 ANQGSEA. This CDR3 is built from 13 residues. The CDR3 DNA is TGCAGCGTTACAGGGTACTCGTCCTACGAGCAGTACTTC. The encoded protein is CSVTGYSSYEQYF.

The chain employs TRBV19 and TRBJ2-3; no clear D. This CDR3 is built from 13 residues. The germline gives CDR1 LNHDA, CDR2 SQIVND (reference sequence). V was cut by 9 bases and J by 3 bases, with 13 bases left in between. The CDR3 loop is CASQAWQTDTQYF. The DNA of the CDR3 is TGTGCCAGCCAAGCGTGGCAGACAGATACGCAGTATTTT. Together with reference TRBV19 and TRBJ2-3, the CDR3 gives the full variable domain: DGGITQSPKYLFRKEGQNVTLSCEQNLNHDAMYWYRQDPGQGLRLIYYSQIVNDFQKGDIAEGYSVSREKKESFPLTVTSAQKNPTAFYLCASQAWQTDTQYFGPGTRLTVL.

The J gene is TRBJ1-3, the V gene TRBV28; the D is unclear. The CDR3 is 14 amino acids. The ends were cut back, 1 base at V and 0 bases at J, with 4 bases in the middle. CDR1 and CDR2 from the germline V gene are MDHEN and SYDVKM. In DNA form, the CDR3 reads TGTGCCAGCAGTTTATACAGCTCTGGAAACACCATATATTTT. This gives the protein CASSLYSSGNTIYF. Drawing the rest from reference TRBV28 and TRBJ1-3, the complete variable domain is DVKVTQSSRYLVKRTGEKVFLECVQDMDHENMFWYRQDPGLGLRLIYFSYDVKMKEKGDIPEGYSVSREKKERFSLILESASTNQTSMYLCASSLYSSGNTIYFGEGSWLTVV.

The chain couples TRBV19 to TRBJ2-2; D uncertain. V lost 3 bases and J lost 3, with 5 bases in between. Looked up from germline, CDR1 is LNHDA and CDR2 is SQIVND (reference sequence). The CDR3 is made up of 13 amino acids. Written as DNA, the CDR3 is TGTGCCAGTAGTATTCAGCACACCGGGGAGCTGTTTTTT. Amino acid sequence: CASSIQHTGELFF.

This clone has more than one count but fewer than ten. The CDR3, as DNA: TGCGCCAGCAGCTTGGGCTTGTCGGGAGAGACCCAGTACTTC. Translated, it gives CASSLGLSGETQYF. The gene calls are TRBV5-1 and TRBJ2-5; D call uncertain. Germline V gene lookup returns CDR1 SGHRS and CDR2 YFSETQ. Trimming took 0 bases from V and 4 from J, leaving 10 bases between them. The CDR3 totals 14 residues.

This clone occurred a few times. The rearrangement joins TRBV5-1 to TRBJ2-7; 7 bases are a match to TRBD2. Germline V CDR1 and CDR2: SGHRS, YFSETQ. The CDR3 loop spans 14 amino acids. Trimming took 4 bases from V and 5 from J; bases not matched to a gene: 9. CDR3 nucleotides: TGCGCCAGCAGCCGCAGTGGGGGGGAGGACGAGCAGTACTTC. The encoded protein is CASSRSGGEDEQYF.

The chain couples TRBV19 to TRBJ2-1; 9 positions agree with TRBD2. Germline-derived CDR1 and CDR2 are LNHDA and SQIVND (reference sequence). J gave up 0 bases and V 3 bases, and 3 bases lay outside the gene matches. The CDR3 is 16 amino acids. The CDR3 reads CASSMGSGSSYNEQFF. The DNA for the CDR3 is TGTGCCAGTAGTATGGGTAGCGGGAGCTCCTACAATGAGCAGTTCTTC.

Within the sample, this clone is medium-sized. This sequence joins TRBV9 and TRBJ1-4; no clear D gene. Germline V gene sequence: CDR1 SGDLS, CDR2 YYNGEE. The CDR3 is 15 amino acids. Trimming cost V 1 base and J 7 bases, with 14 bases left between them. In DNA form, the CDR3 reads TGTGCCAGCAGCGTAACTACCGGGTACAGTGAAAAACTGTTTTTT. Its translation is CASSVTTGYSEKLFF.

This clone was detected only a few times. CDR3 coding DNA: TGCGCCAGCAGCTCGCTAGGTACTAGCGGGAGTTTAAACGAGCAGTACTTC. This gives the protein CASSSLGTSGSLNEQYF. The V call is TRBV5-1, the J call TRBJ2-7, with 11 bases matching TRBD2. The V and J ends lost 3 bases and 5 bases, in that order; junction bases with no gene match: 13. Germline CDR1 reads SGHRS; CDR2 reads YFSETQ. The CDR3 contains 17 residues.

This clone is termed large (0.1 to 1%). J is TRBJ2-1 and V is TRBV10-3, with D possibly matching TRBD2 (6 bases). Trimming pared 2 bases from V and 4 bases from J, leaving 12 bases between. The CDR3 length is 15 residues. Per the germline V gene, CDR1 is ENHRY and CDR2 is SYGVKD. The CDR3 spells CAISETGTVYNEQFF. In DNA form, the CDR3 reads TGTGCCATCAGTGAGACCGGGACTGTTTACAATGAGCAGTTCTTC.

This clone has just a few counts. V usage is TRBV6-8 and J usage is TRBJ1-1; no clear D gene. Germline V gene sequence: CDR1 MNHGY, CDR2 SAAAGT. CDR3 length: 18 residues. V shed 0 bases and J shed 0 bases, with 17 bases lying between them. CDR3 loop: CASSYSTTQAGMNTEAFF. DNA for the CDR3: TGTGCCAGCAGTTACTCTACTACCCAGGCCGGCATGAACACTGAAGCTTTCTTT.

This rearrangement joins TRBV19 to TRBJ1-2; no firm D call. V was shortened by 11 bases and J by 0 bases, with 10 bases between the two germline ends. The CDR3 sequence is 12 residues long. Germline values: CDR1 LNHDA, CDR2 SQIVND (reference sequence). The CDR3 coding sequence is TGTGCCTCCGAATCAGCTAACTATGGCTACACCTTC. This encodes CASESANYGYTF.

The chain uses TRBV15 and TRBJ1-5, with D tentatively TRBD1 (6 bases). Germline loops: CDR1 LNHNV, CDR2 YYDKDF (reference sequence). V was clipped by 3 bases and J by 8 bases, with 14 bases between them. The CDR3 extends over 14 amino acids. The CDR3 DNA is TGTGCCACCAGCAGGAGGGGGGGTTCGGAGCCCCAGCATTTT. Protein sequence: CATSRRGGSEPQHF.

The chain carries TRBV6-8 and TRBJ2-3; the D is unclear. Germline-derived CDR1 and CDR2 are MNHGY and SAAAGT. The CDR3 is 14 residues long. Trimming shortened V by 6 bases and J by 0 bases, and 10 bases separated the two germline ends. CDR3 nucleotides: TGTGCCAGCAGCCCGACCTCTAGCACAGATACGCAGTATTTT. Translation: CASSPTSSTDTQYF.

The chain links TRBV29-1 to TRBJ1-2; D not resolved. V was pared by 5 bases and J by 2 bases, with 15 bases between. CDR3 size: 14 residues. The germline gives CDR1 SQVTM, CDR2 ANQGSEA. The CDR3 DNA follows: TGCAGCGTTCCCCGGGGTGAGATGAACTATGGCTACACCTTC. Encoded protein: CSVPRGEMNYGYTF.

The V gene is TRBV6-8, the J gene TRBJ1-5; D is uncertain. Germline V gives CDR1 MNHGY, CDR2 SAAAGT. CDR3 length: 15 residues. Trimming took 2 bases from V and 7 from J, leaving 15 bases between them. The CDR3 bases are TGTGCCAGCAGTTACCGAACAGAAGGCGGACAGCCCCAGCATTTT. Protein sequence: CASSYRTEGGQPQHF.

This sequence joins TRBV11-3 and TRBJ2-1, with D possibly being TRBD2 (6 bases). The V gene's germline CDR1 is SGHNT and CDR2 YENEEA. This CDR3 has 16 amino acids. V gave up 4 bases and J gave up 0 bases, with 13 bases separating them. CDR3 protein: CASSSGTAFSYNEQFF. DNA for the CDR3: TGTGCCAGCAGCTCCGGGACTGCGTTCTCCTACAATGAGCAGTTCTTC.

This clone is labeled medium-sized. The chain has TRBV6-1 and TRBJ2-7, with 10 bases aligning to TRBD2. The CDR3 spans 16 residues. CDR1 is MNHNS, CDR2 SASEGT, per germline. J lost 7 bases, V lost 1 base, and 10 bases had no gene match. The CDR3, as DNA: TGTGCCAGCAGTGAAGGTAACCTAGCGGGAGTTCGGGAGCAGTACGTC. It codes for CASSEGNLAGVREQYV.

This clone was seen only a few times. This chain links TRBV11-3 with TRBJ1-5; D uncertain. V was cut by 5 bases and J by 5 bases, with 13 bases left in between. Germline V lookup: CDR1 SGHNT, CDR2 YENEEA. The CDR3 totals 14 residues. CDR3 sequence: CASSPTRFDQPQHF. CDR3 coding DNA: TGTGCCAGCAGCCCGACGCGATTTGATCAGCCCCAGCATTTT.

The chain has TRBV5-1 and TRBJ1-5, with no clear D. From germline, CDR1 is SGHRS and CDR2 YFSETQ. The CDR3 is 14 residues long. V lost 4 bases and J lost 6, with 14 bases in between. CDR3 protein: CASSPSLGGQPQHF. CDR3 coding DNA: TGCGCCAGCAGCCCTAGCCTTGGCGGTCAGCCCCAGCATTTT.

This clone is deemed medium-sized. The J gene is TRBJ1-1, the V gene TRBV6-8; unclear D gene. Trimming left V 0 bases short and J 0 bases short, with 14 bases between. Germline assignment: CDR1 MNHGY and CDR2 SAAAGT. CDR3 length: 17 residues. CDR3 nucleotides: TGTGCCAGCAGTTACTCAGGTCAGAGCCTTATGAACACTGAAGCTTTCTTT. The encoded protein is CASSYSGQSLMNTEAFF.

This clone was observed a handful of times. The gene calls are TRBV11-3 and TRBJ2-3; D unresolved. V was trimmed by 5 bases and J by 0 bases, leaving 9 bases between them. Germline CDR1 SGHNT, CDR2 YENEEA. This CDR3 is built from 14 residues. The CDR3 spells CASSRTGSTDTQYF. The CDR3 DNA sequence: TGTGCCAGCAGCCGGACCGGTAGCACAGATACGCAGTATTTT. Looking up the rest from reference TRBV11-3 and TRBJ2-3 gives the full variable domain: EAGVVQSPRYKIIEKKQPVAFWCNPISGHNTLYWYLQNLGQGPELLIRYENEEAVDDSQLPKDRFSAERLKGVDSTLKIQPAELGDSAVYLCASSRTGSTDTQYFGPGTRLTVL.

The CDR3 region is CASSPDGPGTGGSSGYTF. The CDR3 DNA reads TGTGCCAGCTCACCTGATGGACCCGGGACAGGGGGGTCGTCGGGCTACACCTTC. This rearrangement joins TRBV18 to TRBJ1-2, with 11 bases lining up with TRBD1. The germline CDR1 and CDR2 sequences are KGHSH and LQKENI. V lost 3 bases, J lost 8 bases, and 17 bases stayed unmatched. The CDR3 covers 18 residues.

This clone occurred a few times. The chain couples TRBV4-1 to TRBJ2-7; D might be TRBD2 (5 bases). With 0 bases removed from V and 5 bases from J, the gap between germline ends came to 14 bases. The CDR3 runs 15 residues. From germline, CDR1 is MGHRA and CDR2 YSYEKL. CDR3 in amino acids: CASSQEEGDGDEQYF. CDR3 in DNA: TGCGCCAGCAGCCAAGAAGAGGGTGATGGGGACGAGCAGTACTTC.

This clone came up a few times. The V call is TRBV9, the J call TRBJ2-5; D remains unclear. CDR1 SGDLS and CDR2 YYNGEE come from the germline V gene. The V gene lost 0 bases and the J gene lost 5 bases, with 11 bases spanning the gap. The CDR3 runs 14 residues. CDR3 sequence: CASSVDTAWETQYF. Written as DNA, the CDR3 is TGTGCCAGCAGCGTAGACACCGCATGGGAGACCCAGTACTTC.

This clone ranks as large. V and J are TRBV29-1 and TRBJ1-4, with a weak D call TRBD1 (6 bases). CDR1 is SQVTM and CDR2 is ANQGSEA in the germline V gene. CDR3 size: 13 residues. The V gene lost 4 bases and the J gene lost 0 bases, with 6 bases spanning the gap. The CDR3 loop reads CSVGGPTNEKLFF. The CDR3 nucleotides are TGCAGCGTTGGGGGGCCAACTAATGAAAAACTGTTTTTT.

The rearrangement links TRBV19 to TRBJ1-4; D uncertain. Germline-derived CDR1 and CDR2 are LNHDA and SQIVND (reference sequence). The CDR3 totals 16 residues. V was shortened by 4 bases and J by 2 bases, with 14 bases between the two germline ends. The CDR3 DNA sequence: TGTGCCAGTAGTACCCCGATGGAACCCACTAATGAAAAACTGTTTTTT. Translated, it gives CASSTPMEPTNEKLFF.

V and J are TRBV16 and TRBJ2-7; 12 positions agree with TRBD2. V lost 0 bases and J lost 6; bases outside the gene matches: 6. Looked up from germline, CDR1 is KGHSY and CDR2 is FQNENV. There are 16 residues in the CDR3. CDR3: CASSQSASGRASEQYF. The CDR3 DNA sequence: TGTGCCAGCAGCCAATCGGCTAGCGGGAGGGCAAGCGAGCAGTACTTC.

Within the sample, this clone is medium-sized (0.01 to 0.1%). The chain has TRBV11-3 and TRBJ2-4; either TRBD1 or TRBD2 may supply D (5 bases each). Germline CDR1 SGHNT, CDR2 YENEEA. V was cut by 1 base and J by 0 bases, with 16 bases left in between. The CDR3 covers 18 residues. The DNA for the CDR3 is TGTGCCAGCAGCTTAGTGGGGACGTGGGAGCTAGCCAAAAACATTCAGTACTTC. This gives the protein CASSLVGTWELAKNIQYF.

The chain has TRBV7-1 and TRBJ2-1, with D unclear. TRBV7-1 is identified as an open reading frame with a role that is uncertain. The CDR3 sequence is 13 residues long. V gave up 4 bases and J gave up 6 bases, with 10 bases separating them. CDR3 in DNA: TGTGCCAGCAGCTTAGCCGGGTTCAATGAGCAGTTCTTC. This codes for CASSLAGFNEQFF.